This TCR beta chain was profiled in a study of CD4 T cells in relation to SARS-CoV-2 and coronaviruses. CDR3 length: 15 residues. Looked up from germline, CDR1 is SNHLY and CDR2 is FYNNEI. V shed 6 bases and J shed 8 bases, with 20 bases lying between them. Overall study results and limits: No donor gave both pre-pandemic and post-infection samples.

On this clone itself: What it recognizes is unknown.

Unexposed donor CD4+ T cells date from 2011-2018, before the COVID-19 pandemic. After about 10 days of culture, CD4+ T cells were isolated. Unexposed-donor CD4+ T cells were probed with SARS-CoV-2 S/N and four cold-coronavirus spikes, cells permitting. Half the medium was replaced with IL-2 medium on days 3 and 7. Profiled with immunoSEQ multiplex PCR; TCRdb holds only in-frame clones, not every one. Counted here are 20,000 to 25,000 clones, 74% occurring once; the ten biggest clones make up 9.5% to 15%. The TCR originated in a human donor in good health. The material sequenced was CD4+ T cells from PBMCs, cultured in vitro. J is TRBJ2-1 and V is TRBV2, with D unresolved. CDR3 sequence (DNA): TGTGCCAGCAGGCCCGCGAGGTTAGAAGAGGATGAGCAGTTCTTC. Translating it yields CASRPARLEEDEQFF. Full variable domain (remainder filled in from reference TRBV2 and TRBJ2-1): EPEVTQTPSHQVTQMGQEVILRCVPISNHLYFYWYRQILGQKVEFLVSFYNNEISEKSEIFDDQFSVERPDGSNFTLKIRSTKLEDSAMYFCASRPARLEEDEQFFGPGTRLTVL.